The rows below give T cell receptor beta chains drawn from one sample of a study of blood T cell repertoires in COVID-19. Sequencing used immunoSEQ multiplex PCR; TCRdb keeps in-frame clones, though not all of them. The sample includes approximately 150,000 clones, around 80% of them seen just once. Sequencing was done on a sample of PBMCs or T cells enriched from blood (not recorded which). The receptor set was obtained from a man in his forties or fifties who had recovered from COVID-19. Each CDR3 is given with its conserved first and last residue. D genes are given only for firm matches. Expanded clones get a size class; other rows say once, few or many, or leave the size out.

-,TRBV13,TRBJ2-1,-,TGTGCCAGCAGCTTAGGAGGGGCGCGTCTCGGTGAGCAGTTCTTC,CASSLGGARLGEQFF
-,TRBV5-1,TRBJ2-7,-,TGCGCCAGCAGCTTCACGACAGTAACCGAGCAGTACTTC,CASSFTTVTEQYF
-,TRBV18,TRBJ1-4,-,TGTGCCAGCTCACCTTCCTCCGGGTCTTTTAATGAAAAACTGTTTTTT,CASSPSSGSFNEKLFF
-,TRBV18,TRBJ1-5,TRBD1,TGTGCCAGCTCACCCACAGGGGAGGTCAATCAGCCCCAGCATTTT,CASSPTGEVNQPQHF
-,TRBV2,TRBJ1-5,TRBD1,TGTGCCAGCAGACCTAGTACAGGGGACAATCAGCCCCAGCATTTT,CASRPSTGDNQPQHF
-,TRBV16,TRBJ2-1,-,TGTGCCAGCAGCCAATCGCGGACATCAAATGAGCAGTTCTTC,CASSQSRTSNEQFF
-,TRBV2,TRBJ1-1,-,TGTGCCAGCACCCTAGGTACAGTTTTTGGGGCAGCTTTCTTT,CASTLGTVFGAAFF
-,TRBV3-1/TRBV3-2,TRBJ1-4,-,TGTGCCAGCAGTCAAGAATCCAGGGGCCGAAAACTGTTTTTT,CASSQESRGRKLFF
-,TRBV30,TRBJ1-1,-,TGTGCCTGGAGTGTACGGGGGAACACTGAAGCTTTCTTT,CAWSVRGNTEAFF
-,TRBV4-1,TRBJ2-3,TRBD2,TGCGCCAGCAGCCGCGGACTAGCGGGGGGAACAGATACGCAGTATTTT,CASSRGLAGGTDTQYF
-,TRBV7-6,TRBJ1-4,-,TGTGCCAGCAGCTTACCACAGGATCACCTTAATGAAAAACTGTTTTTT,CASSLPQDHLNEKLFF
-,TRBV28,TRBJ1-1,TRBD1,TGTGCCAGCAAATCAGGAGGGGGCTTCACTGAAGCTTTCTTT,CASKSGGGFTEAFF
-,TRBV12-5,TRBJ2-2,TRBD1,TGTGCTAGTGCCTCGGGACAGCTTAACACCGGGGAGCTGTTTTTT,CASASGQLNTGELFF
once,TRBV28,TRBJ1-5,-,TGTGCCAGCAGTAACCCTACAGGGAATCAGCCCCAGCATTTT,CASSNPTGNQPQHF
-,TRBV29-1,TRBJ1-1,-,TGCAGCGTCCTGAGCGGGGGAGCCACTGAAGCTTTCTTT,CSVLSGGATEAFF
-,TRBV5-1,TRBJ1-1,-,TGCGCCAGCTCCTCGGGGATAGTATCAAACACTGAAGCTTTCTTT,CASSSGIVSNTEAFF
once,TRBV30,TRBJ2-5,-,TGTGCCTGGAGCCCAAGAGGAGAGACCCAGTACTTC,CAWSPRGETQYF
few,TRBV10-3,TRBJ1-5,-,TGTGCCATCAGTGAGGGCAGGAATAGCAATCAGCCCCAGCATTTT,CAISEGRNSNQPQHF
-,TRBV30,TRBJ1-2,-,TGTGCCTGGAGTGTTGGCAGGACATATGGCTACACCTTC,CAWSVGRTYGYTF
-,TRBV18,TRBJ1-4,TRBD1,TGTGCCAGCTCCCCAAAGGGACAGCCTAAAGAAAAACTGTTTTTT,CASSPKGQPKEKLFF
-,TRBV6-5,TRBJ1-1,-,TGTGCCAGCATTGCCCTTCAGACAGTCCCTGAAGCTTTCTTT,CASIALQTVPEAFF
once,TRBV28,TRBJ2-7,-,TGTGCCAGCAGTTTACAGGGGGGCTCCTACGAGCAGTACTTC,CASSLQGGSYEQYF
-,TRBV5-1,TRBJ2-5,TRBD2,TGCGCCAGCAGCCCTGGACTAGCGGGGGTTGTCCAAGAGACCCAGTACTTC,CASSPGLAGVVQETQYF
-,TRBV29-1,TRBJ1-2,-,TGCAGCGTTGAATTTTGGGGGCAACGGAACTATGGCTACACCTTC,CSVEFWGQRNYGYTF
-,TRBV4-1,TRBJ2-3,-,TGCGCCAGCAGCCAAGATTGGAGTAGCACAGATACGCAGTATTTT,CASSQDWSSTDTQYF
-,TRBV7-6,TRBJ2-3,-,TGTGCCAGCAGCTTAAGTTCTACCAGCACAGATACGCAGTATTTT,CASSLSSTSTDTQYF
few,TRBV5-4,TRBJ1-6,TRBD1,TGTGCCAGCAGCAGCCGGGACAGGAATTCACCCCTCCACTTT,CASSSRDRNSPLHF
-,TRBV13,TRBJ1-5,-,TGTGCCAGCAGCTCGCCACCCGGTGGCAATCAGCCCCAGCATTTT,CASSSPPGGNQPQHF
-,TRBV5-1,TRBJ2-2,TRBD1,TGCGCCAGCAGCTCGGGACAGGGAGGATCAACCGGGGAGCTGTTTTTT,CASSSGQGGSTGELFF
-,TRBV30,TRBJ1-1,TRBD1,TGTGCCTGGGGACAGGGAAACACTGAAGCTTTCTTT,CAWGQGNTEAFF
-,TRBV6-5,TRBJ1-5,TRBD1,TGTGCCAGCACCCGGACAGGGTATCAGCCCCAGCATTTT,CASTRTGYQPQHF
once,TRBV18,TRBJ2-5,TRBD2,TGTGCCAGCTCCGCGGGGGGAGCAGAGACCCAGTACTTC,CASSAGGAETQYF
-,TRBV7-2,TRBJ2-1,-,TGTGCCAGCAGCGAGACTAGATATGAGCAGTTCTTC,CASSETRYEQFF
once,TRBV18,TRBJ2-1,TRBD2,TGTGCCAGCTCACCGCGACTAGCGGGGAACAATGAGCAGTTCTTC,CASSPRLAGNNEQFF
-,TRBV14,TRBJ2-2,-,TGTGCCAGCAGCCGGTTCACCCAAATTGCAGGGTTGTTTGGCGGGGAGCTGTTTTTT,CASSRFTQIAGLFGGELFF
-,TRBV19,TRBJ1-5,-,TGTGCCAGTAGTATACCTGAGGACAGTTACAATCAGCCCCAGCATTTT,CASSIPEDSYNQPQHF
-,TRBV7-3,TRBJ2-2,TRBD2,TGTGCCAGCAGAACGGTAGCGGGGAACACCGGGGAGCTGTTTTTT,CASRTVAGNTGELFF
once,TRBV27,TRBJ1-1,TRBD1,TGTGCCAGCAGGCCAGCCGGACAGGGGGCGCCGGCTTTCTTT,CASRPAGQGAPAFF
-,TRBV10-1,TRBJ1-2,-,TGCGCCAGCAGTGAGGTGACAGGATCCAGCCGCACCTTC,CASSEVTGSSRTF
-,TRBV7-9,TRBJ1-2,TRBD1,TGTGCCAGCAGCCCGGACAGGGGAATTGGCGGCTACACCTTC,CASSPDRGIGGYTF
-,TRBV30,TRBJ2-3,-,TGTGCCTGGAGTGAACTAGCTGACACAGATACGCAGTATTTT,CAWSELADTDTQYF
-,TRBV19,TRBJ2-7,-,TGTGCCACCCGTCCAGGGAATGGGCCCTACGAGCAGTACTTC,CATRPGNGPYEQYF
-,TRBV7-9,TRBJ1-1,-,TGTGCCAGCAGCTCCAGGACTGGGATAAGTGGCACTGAAGCTTTCTTT,CASSSRTGISGTEAFF
-,TRBV6-6,TRBJ2-1,-,TGTGCCAGCGGTTACGGAGGAGGGGACAATGAGCAGTTCTTC,CASGYGGGDNEQFF
-,TRBV12-3/TRBV12-4,TRBJ1-1,-,TGTGCCAGCACCGAGAAGAGCTTCACTGAAGCTTTCTTT,CASTEKSFTEAFF
-,TRBV7-2,TRBJ1-6,-,TGTGCCAGCTCGGCGGGCCAGGGGATTTCACCCCTCCACTTT,CASSAGQGISPLHF
-,TRBV30,TRBJ1-2,-,TGTGCCTGGCGGGACTATGGCTACACCTTC,CAWRDYGYTF
many,TRBV7-9,TRBJ1-6,-,TGTGCCAGCAGCTTAGGGCAGGGATTCTATAATTCACCCCTCCACTTT,CASSLGQGFYNSPLHF
-,TRBV6-5,TRBJ1-1,-,TGTGCCAGCATTTTAAACACTGAAGCTTTCTTT,CASILNTEAFF
-,TRBV2,TRBJ2-3,TRBD2,TGTGCCAGCAGTGGGACTAGCGGGGGGGCCGTAGGATCCACAGATACGCAGTATTTT,CASSGTSGGAVGSTDTQYF
-,TRBV18,TRBJ1-5,-,TGTGCCAGCTCTGGGGGCTCGAATAGCAATCAGCCCCAGCATTTT,CASSGGSNSNQPQHF
-,TRBV9,TRBJ2-2,-,TGTGCCAGCAGCTCTACAGGGCCCGGGGAGCTGTTTTTT,CASSSTGPGELFF
-,TRBV30,TRBJ1-6,-,TGTGCCTGGAGTGCGGGCTTAGGGGACTTCGTCAGTTCACCCCTCCACTTT,CAWSAGLGDFVSSPLHF
-,TRBV29-1,TRBJ1-2,TRBD1,TGCAGCGTTCTAGGGGGCGATGGCTACACCTTC,CSVLGGDGYTF